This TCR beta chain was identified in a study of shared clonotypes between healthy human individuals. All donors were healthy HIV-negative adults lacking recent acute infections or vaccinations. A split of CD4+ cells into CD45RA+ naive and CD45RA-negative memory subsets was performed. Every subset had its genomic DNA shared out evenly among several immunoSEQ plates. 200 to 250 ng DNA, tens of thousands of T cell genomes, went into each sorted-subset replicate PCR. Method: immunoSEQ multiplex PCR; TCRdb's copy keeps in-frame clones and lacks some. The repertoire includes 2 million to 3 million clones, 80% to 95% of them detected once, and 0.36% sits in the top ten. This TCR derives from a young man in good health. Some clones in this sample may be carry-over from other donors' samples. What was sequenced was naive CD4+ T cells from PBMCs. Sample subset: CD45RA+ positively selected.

The CDR3 sequence: CASSHTSGQETQYF. DNA of the CDR3: TGTGCCAGCAGCCATACTAGCGGGCAAGAGACCCAGTACTTC. V and J are TRBV6-5 and TRBJ2-5, with 9 bases fitting TRBD2. V shed 6 bases, J shed 2 bases, and the junction held 4 bases outside the gene matches. This CDR3 region has 14 residues. Germline loops: CDR1 MNHEY, CDR2 SVGAGI.